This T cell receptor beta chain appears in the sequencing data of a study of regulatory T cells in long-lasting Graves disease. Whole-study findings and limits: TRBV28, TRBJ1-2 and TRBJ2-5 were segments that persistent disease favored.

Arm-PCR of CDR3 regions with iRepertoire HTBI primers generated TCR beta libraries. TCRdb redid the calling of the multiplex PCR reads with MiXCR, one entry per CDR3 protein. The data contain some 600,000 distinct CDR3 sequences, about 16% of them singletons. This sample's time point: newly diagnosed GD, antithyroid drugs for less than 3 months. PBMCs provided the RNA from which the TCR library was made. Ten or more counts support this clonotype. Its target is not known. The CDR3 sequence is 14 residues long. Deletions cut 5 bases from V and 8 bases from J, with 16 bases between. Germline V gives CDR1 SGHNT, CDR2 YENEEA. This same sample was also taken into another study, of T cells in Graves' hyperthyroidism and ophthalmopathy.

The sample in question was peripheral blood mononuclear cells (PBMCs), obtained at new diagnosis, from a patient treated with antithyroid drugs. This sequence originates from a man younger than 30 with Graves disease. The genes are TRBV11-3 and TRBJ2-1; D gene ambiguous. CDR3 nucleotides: TGTGCCAGCAGCCCTCGGGCAGGTCGCGATGAGCAGTTCTTC. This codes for CASSPRAGRDEQFF.